This T cell receptor (beta chain) was documented in a study of T cells in Graves' hyperthyroidism and ophthalmopathy. Study-level points and caveats: Among clonotypes expanded in thyroid above 0.001, most were also found in blood.

Trimming took off 3 bases at V and 0 bases at J, with 6 bases between the two ends. The CDR3 runs 15 residues. Germline loops: CDR1 SGHTA, CDR2 FQGNSA. Under 3 months was the duration of disease in ophthalmopathy patients, who also had a Clinical Activity Score of at least 3 and a NOSPECS grade of at least 4. Uncontrolled infection, other autoimmune disease, pregnancy or lactation excluded patients. This clonotype came up a few times. The antigen is unknown. Amplification of TCR beta CDR3 regions was performed using RNA transcripts as template. An initial round of RT-PCR targeting the TCR CDR3 relied on the HTBI primer set. TCRdb redid the calling of the multiplex PCR reads with MiXCR, one entry per CDR3 protein. The sample consists of 500,000 to 550,000 distinct CDR3 sequences, about 20% of them appearing once.

V and J are TRBV7-2 and TRBJ2-6; the D is unclear. This TCR was recovered from a man in his forties with Graves' ophthalmopathy. Source material: blood. The CDR3: CASSLESSGANVLTF. The CDR3 bases are TGTGCCAGCAGCTTGGAGTCCTCTGGGGCCAACGTCCTGACTTTC.